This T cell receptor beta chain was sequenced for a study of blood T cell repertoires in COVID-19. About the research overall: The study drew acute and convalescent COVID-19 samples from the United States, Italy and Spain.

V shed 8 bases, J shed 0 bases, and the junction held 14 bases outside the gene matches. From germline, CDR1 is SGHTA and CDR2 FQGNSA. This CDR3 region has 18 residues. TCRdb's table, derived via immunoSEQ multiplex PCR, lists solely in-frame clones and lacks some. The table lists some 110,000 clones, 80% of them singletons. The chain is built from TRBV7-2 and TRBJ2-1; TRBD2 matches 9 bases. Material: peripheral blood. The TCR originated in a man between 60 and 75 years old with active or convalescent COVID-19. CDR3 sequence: CASEELGGRAVSYNEQFF. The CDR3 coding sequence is TGTGCCAGCGAGGAGTTGGGCGGGAGGGCGGTCTCCTACAATGAGCAGTTCTTC.